The next 8 T cell receptor beta chains were all read from a single sample in a study of T cell repertoires in cytomegalovirus infection. TCRdb re-called the reads through MiXCR, storing one row per CDR3 protein. The repertoire consists of around 740,000 distinct CDR3 sequences, with 35% to 40% occurring once and the leading ten covering more than 2.5%. Sample: PBMCs. The source is a human donor in good health (CMV status not recorded). Some clones in this sample may be carry-over from other donors' samples.

The sample holds many counts of this clonotype. This sequence joins TRBV7-6 and TRBJ2-5; 10 nucleotides agree with TRBD2. The CDR3 contains 16 residues. CDR1 and CDR2 (germline): SGHVS, FNYEAQ. Germline trimming cut 1 base from V and 2 bases from J; bases unmatched to any gene: 4. CDR3 loop: CASSLDPSGGQETQYF. CDR3 DNA sequence: TGTGCCAGCAGCTTAGATCCTAGCGGGGGTCAAGAGACCCAGTACTTC.

In this sample, this clonotype turned up a few times. The chain carries TRBV9 and TRBJ2-3, with 11 positions matching TRBD2. The length of the CDR3 is 17 residues. Germline-derived CDR1 and CDR2 are SGDLS and YYNGEE. The V and J ends lost 0 bases and 2 bases, in that order; junction bases with no gene match: 5. The CDR3 DNA reads as TGTGCCAGCAGCGTAGTTGCTAGCGGGGGGATCACAGATACGCAGTATTTT. Residues: CASSVVASGGITDTQYF. Using reference TRBV9 and TRBJ2-3 for the parts outside the CDR3, the full variable domain is DSGVTQTPKHLITATGQRVTLRCSPRSGDLSVYWYQQSLDQGLQFLIQYYNGEERAKGNILERFSAQQFPDLHSELNLSSLELGDSALYFCASSVVASGGITDTQYFGPGTRLTVL.

V is TRBV28 and J is TRBJ2-1, with 7 bases that match TRBD2. The J segment lost 0 bases and the V segment lost 6 bases, leaving 8 bases of the junction unmatched. This CDR3 has 16 residues. CDR1 and CDR2 (germline): MDHEN, SYDVKM. The CDR3: CASSNVREVSYNEQFF. The CDR3, as DNA: TGTGCCAGCAGCAACGTTCGGGAGGTCTCCTACAATGAGCAGTTCTTC.

This clonotype was recorded a few times. It may be a read error: a sequence one base away is much more abundant. The rearrangement joins TRBV7-9 to TRBJ1-1; 8 bases align to TRBD1. This CDR3 contains 13 residues. V shed 5 bases, J shed 5 bases, and the junction held 4 bases outside the gene matches. CDR1 and CDR2 from the germline V gene are SEHNR and FQNEAQ (reference sequence). This CDR3 is CASSRTGKTEAFF. Written as DNA, the CDR3 is TGTGCCAGCAGCCGGACAGGGAAGACTGAAGCTTTCTTT.

This clonotype has a count of ten or more. The DNA of the CDR3 is TGCGCCAGCAGCCAAGGTTCCTACGAGCAGTACTTC. It encodes CASSQGSYEQYF. V gene TRBV4-1 combines with J gene TRBJ2-7; no definite D call. CDR1 and CDR2 (germline): MGHRA, YSYEKL. This CDR3 has 12 residues. V lost 1 base to trimming and J lost 1 base, with 2 bases between them.

This clonotype was counted a few times. The chain is built from TRBV12-3 or TRBV12-4 and TRBJ2-1, with D perhaps matching TRBD1 (6 bases). Trimming removed 6 bases from V and 1 base from J, with 13 bases in between. CDR3 size: 15 residues. The CDR3 nucleotides are TGTGCCAGCAGAACAGCAGGGGTATCCTACAATGAGCAGTTCTTC. Its protein product is CASRTAGVSYNEQFF.

The chain uses TRBV12-3 or TRBV12-4 and TRBJ2-1; 11 nucleotides agree with TRBD1. Germline trimming cut 2 bases from V and 8 bases from J; bases unmatched to any gene: 11. The CDR3 is 17 residues long. CDR3 DNA sequence: TGTGCCAGCAGTTTAACGTGGGGGACAGGGGGAGACGATGAGCAGTTCTTC. Protein: CASSLTWGTGGDDEQFF.

The V gene is TRBV28, the J gene TRBJ1-5; no definite D call. Germline V gene sequence: CDR1 MDHEN, CDR2 SYDVKM. This CDR3 contains 15 residues. Trimming shortened V by 3 bases and J by 1 base, and 10 bases separated the two germline ends. The CDR3 here is CASSLGSRSNQPQHF. The CDR3 bases are TGTGCCAGCAGTTTGGGCAGTCGGAGCAATCAGCCCCAGCATTTT.